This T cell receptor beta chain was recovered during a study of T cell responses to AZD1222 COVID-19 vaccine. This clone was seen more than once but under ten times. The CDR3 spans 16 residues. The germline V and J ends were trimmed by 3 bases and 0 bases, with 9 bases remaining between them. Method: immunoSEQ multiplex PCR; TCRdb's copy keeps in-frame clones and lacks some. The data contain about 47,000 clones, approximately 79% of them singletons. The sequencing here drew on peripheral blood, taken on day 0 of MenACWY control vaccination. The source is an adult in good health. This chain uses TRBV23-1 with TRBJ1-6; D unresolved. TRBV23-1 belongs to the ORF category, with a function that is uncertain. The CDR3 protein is CASSHYKGSYNSPLHF. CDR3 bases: TGCGCCAGCAGTCACTATAAGGGCTCCTATAATTCACCCCTCCACTTT.